This T cell receptor (beta chain) originates from a study of T cells after yellow fever vaccination. Overall study context: Low-cell-number fractions underwent preparation using SMART-Seq v4 Ultra Low Input.

A remark on this clonotype: The antigen is unknown.

The TCR cDNA carried a universal primer site and UMIs from 5'RACE template switching. TCRdb called the 5' RACE reads again in MiXCR, with one record for every CDR3 protein. The sample shows tens of thousands of distinct CDR3 sequences, over 6% of them seen only once. Trimming removed 1 base from V and 6 bases from J, with 7 bases in between. CDR3 size: 12 residues. CDR1 and CDR2 (germline): DFQATT, SNEGSKA (reference sequence). General study findings and limits: Booster sampling recovered most clones from primary vaccination (96% CD4, approximately 88% CD8).

The chain combines TRBV20-1 with TRBJ1-5; no clear D. The starting material was CD8+ T cells sorted from PBMCs, obtained roughly 46 days after the first yellow fever vaccination. The clonotype was recovered from a man aged 18 to 29 who received the YFV17D yellow fever vaccine. This CDR3 is CSARVFGQPQHF. The CDR3 bases are TGCAGTGCTAGAGTTTTTGGTCAGCCCCAGCATTTT.